Listed below are T cell receptor beta chains from one sample, sequenced in a study of blood T cell repertoires in COVID-19. The data were produced by immunoSEQ multiplex PCR, yet TCRdb's version contains in-frame clones alone and is incomplete. The sample shows roughly 200,000 clones, about 91% of them seen only once. Material: PBMCs or T cells enriched from blood (not recorded which). The origin of the receptors is a woman aged 40 to 50 with acute COVID-19. Both conserved end residues are part of each CDR3. The D gene is left open where the match is weak.

D	J	V	DNA	CDR3
.	TRBJ1-6	TRBV30	TGTGCCTGGAGTGTGAAAGGGCCCGGGGGTAATTCACCCCTCCACTTT	CAWSVKGPGGNSPLHF
TRBD2	TRBJ2-7	TRBV28	TGTGCCAGCAGTTTACAGCGGGGCTACGAGCAGTACTTC	CASSLQRGYEQYF
.	TRBJ2-1	TRBV19	TGTGCCAGTAGTATAGATACGGGCGGGTGGAGCTCCTACAATGAGCAGTTCTTC	CASSIDTGGWSSYNEQFF
TRBD2	TRBJ2-5	TRBV9	TGTGCCAGCAGCGTCAGCGGGGGGGCGGGAGAGACCCAGTACTTC	CASSVSGGAGETQYF
TRBD1	TRBJ1-1	TRBV7-9	TGTGCCAGCAGCTTATTAGGGACAGGGCGGATGAACACTGAAGCTTTCTTT	CASSLLGTGRMNTEAFF
.	TRBJ2-3	TRBV6-5	TGTGCCAGCAGTTACGGGCCCAACGCCCTTGGCGGGGCGCAGTATTTT	CASSYGPNALGGAQYF
TRBD2	TRBJ2-1	TRBV6-5	TGTGCCAGCAGCCCCACGCGGGGGAAGACGAATGAGCAGTTCTTC	CASSPTRGKTNEQFF
.	TRBJ2-3	TRBV2	TGTGCCAGCCGTTTCACAGATACGCAGTATTTT	CASRFTDTQYF
TRBD1	TRBJ2-3	TRBV6-6	TGTGCCAGCAGTTACTCGACAGGGTCGACAGATACGCAGTATTTT	CASSYSTGSTDTQYF
TRBD1	TRBJ1-4	TRBV7-2	TGTGCCAGCAAACAGGGGGCAACTAATGAAAAACTGTTTTTT	CASKQGATNEKLFF
TRBD1	TRBJ1-2	TRBV27	TGTGCCAGCAGTGGCGGGACAGCCAACTATGGCTACACCTTC	CASSGGTANYGYTF
.	TRBJ1-2	TRBV7-2	TGTGCCAGCAGCTTAGCTGGGCGAGGGGGCTACACCTTC	CASSLAGRGGYTF
TRBD2	TRBJ2-7	TRBV5-4	TGTGCCAGCAGCCCGACTAGCGGGGCGTCCTACGAGCAGTACTTC	CASSPTSGASYEQYF
.	TRBJ2-3	TRBV4-1	TGCGCCAGCAGCCACCGTCGGGGAGGCACAGATACGCAGTATTTT	CASSHRRGGTDTQYF
.	TRBJ2-5	TRBV4-2	TGTGCCAGCAGCCGAAACTCACTCCAAGAGACCCAGTACTTC	CASSRNSLQETQYF
.	TRBJ1-2	TRBV7-9	TGTGCCAGCAGCTTATCGGGGGGATCCGATGGCTACACCTTC	CASSLSGGSDGYTF
TRBD2	TRBJ2-1	TRBV3-1/TRBV3-2	TGTGCCAGCAGCCAAGACGAGACTAGCGGGAGGGCCGTCTCCTACAATGAGCAGTTCTTC	CASSQDETSGRAVSYNEQFF
.	TRBJ2-3	TRBV5-1	TGCGCCAGCAGCTTGGACAGGAGATCTAGCACAGATACGCAGTATTTT	CASSLDRRSSTDTQYF
.	TRBJ2-5	TRBV30	TGTGCCTGGAGTGGGAGGGTCCGGATGCCGGGCGGGACCCAGTACTTC	CAWSGRVRMPGGTQYF
.	TRBJ1-3	TRBV10-3	TGTGCCATCAGTGAGTCACAGGGCTCTGGAAACACCATATATTTT	CAISESQGSGNTIYF
.	TRBJ1-4	TRBV2	TGTGCCAGCAGCGAGTTTAGGGGGAATAATGAAAAACTGTTTTTT	CASSEFRGNNEKLFF
.	TRBJ1-4	TRBV28	TGTGCCAGCACTGACAGAGAAAAACTGTTTTTT	CASTDREKLFF
TRBD1	TRBJ1-1	TRBV3-1/TRBV3-2	TGTGCCAGCAGCAGGATGTTAGGGCCGACAGGGCCGAGGTCCACTGAAGCTTTCTTT	CASSRMLGPTGPRSTEAFF
TRBD2	TRBJ2-3	TRBV4-3	TGCGCCAGCAGCCAAGATGGCGGGAGCGGAGATACGCAGTATTTT	CASSQDGGSGDTQYF
TRBD1	TRBJ2-7	TRBV7-3	TGTGCCAGCAGCCAGACAGGGGGCGACTACGAGCAGTACTTC	CASSQTGGDYEQYF
.	TRBJ2-5	TRBV15	TGTGCCACCAGCAGAGATCTAGGAGATCAAGAGACCCAGTACTTC	CATSRDLGDQETQYF
TRBD1	TRBJ2-7	TRBV19	TGTGCCAGTAGTATTTCGGACAGGGTATCCTACGAGCAGTACTTC	CASSISDRVSYEQYF
TRBD2	TRBJ2-7	TRBV7-8	TGTGCCAGCAGCTCCCGGCCAGCGGGAGGGCCGGGGGAGCAGTACTTC	CASSSRPAGGPGEQYF
TRBD2	TRBJ2-1	TRBV2	TGTGCCAGCAGTGAAATAGCGGGAGGTTACTCCTACAATGAGCAGTTCTTC	CASSEIAGGYSYNEQFF